This TCR beta chain derives from a study of T cell repertoires in cytomegalovirus infection. Study overall: The study used recently identified HLA-C-restricted and well-studied HLA-B-restricted CMV epitopes.

MiXCR was run by TCRdb on the reads, yielding one entry per CDR3 protein. This repertoire shows hundreds of thousands of distinct CDR3 sequences, 30% to 40% found once; its top ten account for roughly 13%. This clonotype showed up just a few times. Antigen: not known. Per the germline V gene, CDR1 is MNHEY and CDR2 is SVGAGI. The CDR3 has 15 residues. Deletions cut 0 bases from V and 5 bases from J, with 13 bases between. Source: cultured CD8+ T cells from PBMCs, taken from culture after CMV antigen stimulation. The chain has TRBV6-5 and TRBJ1-2; D possibly corresponds to TRBD1 (5 bases). This sequence was found in a human donor in good health (CMV status not recorded). Some clones in this sample may be carry-over from other donors' samples. In DNA form, the CDR3 reads TGTGCCAGCAGTTACTCAGGCCTCGGGGCGTATGGCTACACCTTC. Protein: CASSYSGLGAYGYTF.